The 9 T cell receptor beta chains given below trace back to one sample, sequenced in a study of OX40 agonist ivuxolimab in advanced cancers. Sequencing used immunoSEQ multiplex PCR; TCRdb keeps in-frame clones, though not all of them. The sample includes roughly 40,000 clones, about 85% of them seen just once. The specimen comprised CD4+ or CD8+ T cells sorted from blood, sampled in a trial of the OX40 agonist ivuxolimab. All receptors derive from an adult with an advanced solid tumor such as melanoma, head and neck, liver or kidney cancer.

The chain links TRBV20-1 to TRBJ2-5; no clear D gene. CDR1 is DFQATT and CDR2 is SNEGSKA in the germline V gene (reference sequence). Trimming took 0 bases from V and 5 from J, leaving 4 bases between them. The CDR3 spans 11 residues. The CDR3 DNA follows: TGCAGTGCTAGAGAGGTTGAGACCCAGTACTTC. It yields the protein CSAREVETQYF.

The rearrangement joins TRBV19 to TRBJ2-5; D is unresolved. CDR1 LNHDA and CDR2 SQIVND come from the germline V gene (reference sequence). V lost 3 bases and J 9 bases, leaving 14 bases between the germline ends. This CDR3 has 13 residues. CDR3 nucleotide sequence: TGTGCCAGTAGTATTGGGGTTTTTTTTCCCCAGTACTTC. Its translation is CASSIGVFFPQYF.

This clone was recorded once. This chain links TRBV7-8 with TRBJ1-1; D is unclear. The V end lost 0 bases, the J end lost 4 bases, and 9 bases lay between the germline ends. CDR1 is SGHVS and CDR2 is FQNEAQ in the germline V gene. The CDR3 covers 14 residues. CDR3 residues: CASSLARAGTEAFF. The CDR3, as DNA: TGTGCCAGCAGCTTAGCCCGGGCGGGCACTGAAGCTTTCTTT.

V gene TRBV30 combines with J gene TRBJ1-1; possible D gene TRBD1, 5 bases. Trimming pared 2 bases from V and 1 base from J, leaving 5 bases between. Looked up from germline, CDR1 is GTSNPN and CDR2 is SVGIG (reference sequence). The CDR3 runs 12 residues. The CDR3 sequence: CAWSQGNTEAFF. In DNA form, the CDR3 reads TGTGCCTGGAGTCAGGGGAACACTGAAGCTTTCTTT. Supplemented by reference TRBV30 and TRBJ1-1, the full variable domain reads SQTIHQWPATLVQPVGSPLSLECTVEGTSNPNLYWYRQAAGRGLQLLFYSVGIGQISSEVPQNLSASRPQDRQFILSSKKLLLSDSGFYLCAWSQGNTEAFFGQGTRLTVV.

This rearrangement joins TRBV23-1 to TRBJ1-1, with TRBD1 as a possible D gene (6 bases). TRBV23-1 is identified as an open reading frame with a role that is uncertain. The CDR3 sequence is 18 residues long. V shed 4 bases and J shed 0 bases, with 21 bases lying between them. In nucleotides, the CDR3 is TGCGCCAGCAGTCGTTCCCCCCCAGGGGCTGGGATGAACACTGAAGCTTTCTTT. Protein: CASSRSPPGAGMNTEAFF.

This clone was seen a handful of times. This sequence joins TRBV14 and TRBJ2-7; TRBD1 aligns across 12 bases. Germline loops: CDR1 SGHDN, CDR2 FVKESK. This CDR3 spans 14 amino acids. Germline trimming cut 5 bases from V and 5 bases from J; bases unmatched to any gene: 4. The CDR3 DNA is TGTGCCAGCAGCAACTGGGACAGGGGGCACGAGCAGTACTTC. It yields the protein CASSNWDRGHEQYF.

CDR3 sequence: CASSPRMSSYEQYF. CDR3 coding DNA: TGTGCCAGCAGCCCTCGGATGAGCTCCTACGAGCAGTACTTC. This chain uses TRBV9 with TRBJ2-7, with D unclear. Germline V CDR1 and CDR2: SGDLS, YYNGEE. V was clipped by 4 bases and J by 0 bases, with 11 bases between them. The CDR3 consists of 14 residues.

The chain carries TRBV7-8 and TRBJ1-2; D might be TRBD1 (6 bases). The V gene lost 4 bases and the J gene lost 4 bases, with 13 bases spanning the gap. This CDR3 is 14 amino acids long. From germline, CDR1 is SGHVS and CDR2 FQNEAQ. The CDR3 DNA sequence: TGTGCCAGCAGCTCACAGGGAAAAAGCTATGGCTACACCTTC. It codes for CASSSQGKSYGYTF.

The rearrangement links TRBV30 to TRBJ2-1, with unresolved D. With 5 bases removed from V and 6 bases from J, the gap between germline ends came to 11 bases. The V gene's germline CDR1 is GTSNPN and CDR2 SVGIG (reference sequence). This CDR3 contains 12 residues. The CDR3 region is CAWSSTGNEQFF. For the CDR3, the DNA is TGTGCCTGGTCGTCAACCGGCAATGAGCAGTTCTTC.